This TCR beta chain was sequenced during a study of neoadjuvant anti-PD-1 for oral cavity cancer. Study at large: Non-progressing patients received a fourth nivolumab dose near day 43, then surgery on days 50-56.

CDR1 is LNHNV and CDR2 is YYDKDF in the germline V gene (reference sequence). This CDR3 is built from 15 residues. Trimming at V came to 2 bases and at J to 3 bases, leaving 3 bases not matched to a gene. Using immunoSEQ multiplex PCR, the repertoire was profiled, and TCRdb retains in-frame clones only, with some absent. The sample consists of over 11,000 clones, around 70% of them appearing once. As for time point: after neoadjuvant nivolumab, at surgical resection. Cohort: HPV-negative, locally advanced oral cavity squamous cell carcinoma patients. No culture or expansion preceded analysis of these blood cells.

This specimen consisted of PBMCs, obtained after nivolumab (anti-PD-1) treatment. V gene TRBV15 combines with J gene TRBJ2-2; the match to TRBD1 covers 7 bases. This clonotype originated in a person between 35 and 79 years old with oral cavity squamous cell carcinoma. The CDR3 sequence: CATSRQGVDTGELFF. The CDR3 region has the DNA TGTGCCACCAGCAGACAGGGGGTCGACACCGGGGAGCTGTTTTTT.